These 24 T cell receptor beta chains were all obtained from the same sample, sequenced in a study of shared clonotypes between healthy human individuals. The assay was immunoSEQ multiplex PCR, and TCRdb's table has in-frame clones only and misses some. The table has just over 2,000,000 clones, about 95% seen once. Naive CD8 populations comprised CD45RO-negative cells positively selected for CCR7, excluding terminally differentiated effector memory CD45RA+ cells. What was sequenced was naive CD8+ T cells sorted from blood. The receptors shown here come from a man younger than 35 in good health.

The chain combines TRBV19 with TRBJ1-4; D ambiguous. The CDR3 length is 14 residues. Trimming removed 3 bases at V and 6 bases at J, with 11 bases between. Per germline, CDR1 LNHDA and CDR2 SQIVND (reference sequence). The chain's CDR3 is CASSIVTGDEKLFF. The CDR3, as DNA: TGTGCCAGTAGTATTGTCACCGGAGATGAAAAACTGTTTTTT.

This clone has only one observation. The chain recombines TRBV12-1 with TRBJ1-5. TRBV12-1 is a listed pseudogene. The CDR3 runs to 14 residues. The CDR3 loop is CASSFEGKYQPQHF. The CDR3 coding sequence is TGTGCCAGCAGCTTTGAAGGGAAGTATCAGCCCCAGCATTTT.

The V and J genes are TRBV14 and TRBJ2-7; unclear D gene. V lost 6 bases and J lost 2, with 11 bases in between. CDR1 is SGHDN and CDR2 is FVKESK in the germline V gene. The CDR3 length is 13 residues. Here the CDR3 DNA reads TGTGCCAGCAGAGACGATGGTACCTACGAGCAGTACTTC. Translation: CASRDDGTYEQYF.

The chain links TRBV7-9 to TRBJ2-1; 9 bases are shared with TRBD1. This CDR3 comprises 16 residues. The J segment lost 7 bases and the V segment lost 2 bases, leaving 9 bases of the junction unmatched. Germline loops: CDR1 SEHNR, CDR2 FQNEAQ (reference sequence). The CDR3 nucleotides are TGTGCCAGCAGCTTAACCCCGGGACAGGGCTCGAATGAGCAGTTCTTC. It yields the protein CASSLTPGQGSNEQFF.

A single count supports this clone. The chain recombines TRBV7-2 with TRBJ1-5; unclear D gene. The CDR3 length is 17 residues. The germline CDR1 and CDR2 sequences are SGHTA and FQGNSA. The germline V and J ends were trimmed by 2 bases and 0 bases, with 14 bases remaining between them. The CDR3 loop is CASSLSARTYSNQPQHF. CDR3 DNA sequence: TGTGCCAGCAGCTTATCGGCCAGGACCTATAGCAATCAGCCCCAGCATTTT.

V is TRBV6-1 and J is TRBJ1-1; 8 nucleotides align to TRBD1. Germline V gene lookup returns CDR1 MNHNS and CDR2 SASEGT. CDR3 length: 15 amino acids. V shed 6 bases and J 0 bases; nucleotides not matched to a gene: 6. In DNA, the CDR3 is TGTGCCAGCAGCCCCAGGACAGGGATGAACACTGAAGCTTTCTTT. As protein: CASSPRTGMNTEAFF.

Comments on this clone: Other DNA sequences of this sample code for an identical CDR3. This rearrangement joins TRBV7-6 to TRBJ2-7; 12 nucleotides align to TRBD1. Germline loops: CDR1 SGHVS, CDR2 FNYEAQ. V gave up 1 base and J gave up 4 bases; unmatched junction bases: 5. The CDR3 is made up of 16 amino acids. DNA for the CDR3: TGTGCCAGCAGCTTAGGACCGGGACAGGGGGCATACGAGCAGTACTTC. It specifies CASSLGPGQGAYEQYF.

For the CDR3, the DNA is TGCGCCAGCAGCCCGACCCGGGGTGGTGAAAAACTGTTTTTT. This gives the protein CASSPTRGGEKLFF. J is TRBJ1-4 and V is TRBV4-1; D unclear. From germline, CDR1 is MGHRA and CDR2 YSYEKL. The CDR3 has 14 residues. With 4 bases removed from V and 7 bases from J, the gap between germline ends came to 13 bases.

This chain joins TRBV7-9 and TRBJ1-1; no reliable D call. V lost 1 base and J lost 6, with 6 bases in between. The CDR3 consists of 12 residues. Germline lookup yields CDR1 SEHNR and CDR2 FQNEAQ (reference sequence). The CDR3 DNA follows: TGTGCCAGCAGCTTAGATTTGGCTGAAGCTTTCTTT. Translating it yields CASSLDLAEAFF. The entire variable domain, with the rest obtained from reference TRBV7-9 and TRBJ1-1, is as follows: DTGVSQNPRHKITKRGQNVTFRCDPISEHNRLYWYRQTLGQGPEFLTYFQNEAQLEKSRLLSDRFSAERPKGSFSTLEIQRTEQGDSAMYLCASSLDLAEAFFGQGTRLTVV.

V usage is TRBV6-1 and J usage is TRBJ2-7, with no clear D. From germline, CDR1 is MNHNS and CDR2 SASEGT. The V and J ends lost 1 base and 0 bases respectively, with 10 bases between them. The length of the CDR3 is 15 residues. The DNA for the CDR3 is TGTGCCAGCAGTGAAGGACACTTTAGCTCCTACGAGCAGTACTTC. Protein sequence: CASSEGHFSSYEQYF.

This rearrangement joins TRBV10-2 to TRBJ1-5; D gene unclear. The CDR3 is 14 residues long. Trimming took off 0 bases at V and 9 bases at J, with 12 bases between the two ends. In germline, CDR1 is WSHSY, CDR2 SAAADI. CDR3 coding DNA: TGCGCCAGCAGTGAGTCGTCGCTGCTGGGGCCCCAGCATTTT. It specifies CASSESSLLGPQHF.

In nucleotides, the CDR3 is TGTGCCAGCAGTCCCTCATCGACAGGGACGGAGGGAGATACGCAGTATTTT. Its translation is CASSPSSTGTEGDTQYF. The V gene is TRBV5-4, the J gene TRBJ2-3; D perhaps matches TRBD1 (7 bases). The length of the CDR3 is 17 residues. V shed 5 bases and J shed 5 bases, with 24 bases lying between them. Germline CDR1 is SGHNT and CDR2 is YYREEE (reference sequence).

The V call is TRBV4-3, the J call TRBJ2-1; D unresolved. The V gene's germline CDR1 is LGHNA and CDR2 YSLEER. V lost 0 bases to trimming and J lost 8 bases, with 20 bases between them. CDR3 length: 17 amino acids. The chain's CDR3 is CASSQEPGPRSKDEQFF. The DNA for the CDR3 is TGCGCCAGCAGCCAAGAGCCCGGGCCCCGTAGTAAGGATGAGCAGTTCTTC.

This chain connects TRBV19 to TRBJ1-4; a possible D gene is TRBD1 (5 bases). The CDR3 contains 15 residues. The V gene's germline CDR1 is LNHDA and CDR2 SQIVND (reference sequence). With 6 bases removed from V and 1 base from J, the gap between germline ends came to 12 bases. The CDR3 DNA follows: TGTGCCAGTAGCCCCGGGACGGAAACTAATGAAAAACTGTTTTTT. Translated: CASSPGTETNEKLFF.

The chain joins TRBV7-6 to TRBJ2-2; possibly TRBD2 for D (6 bases). The CDR3 contains 19 residues. V lost 2 bases to trimming and J lost 4 bases, with 23 bases between them. Germline values: CDR1 SGHVS, CDR2 FNYEAQ. CDR3 DNA sequence: TGTGCCAGCAGCTTACTTCGGGACTCAATATCCCCGGGCACCGGGGAGCTGTTTTTT. As protein: CASSLLRDSISPGTGELFF.

Here the CDR3 DNA reads TGTGCCAGCAGTTTAGGGGGGACATTCCCTTTCGGCGAGCAGTACTTC. This sequence encodes CASSLGGTFPFGEQYF. This chain joins TRBV27 and TRBJ2-7; perhaps D is TRBD1 or TRBD2 (6 bases each). Trimming shortened V by 2 bases and J by 6 bases, and 20 bases separated the two germline ends. Germline loops: CDR1 MNHEY, CDR2 SMNVEV (reference sequence). This CDR3 comprises 16 residues.

This clone was seen a single time. The V call is TRBV15, the J call TRBJ2-1; possible D gene TRBD2, 6 bases. Looked up from germline, CDR1 is LNHNV and CDR2 is YYDKDF (reference sequence). This CDR3 has 14 residues. V lost 8 bases to trimming and J lost 5 bases, with 16 bases between them. CDR3 loop: CATARGGENNEQFF. The CDR3 region has the DNA TGTGCCACCGCGCGCGGCGGGGAGAACAATGAGCAGTTCTTC.

The rearrangement links TRBV5-5 to TRBJ2-2, with a weak D call TRBD2 (5 bases). V gave up 3 bases and J gave up 2 bases, with 14 bases separating them. The germline gives CDR1 SGHKS, CDR2 YYEKEE (reference sequence). The length of the CDR3 is 16 residues. CDR3 residues: CASSSLRGSNTGELFF. The CDR3 DNA is TGTGCCAGCAGCTCCCTGAGAGGGAGTAACACCGGGGAGCTGTTTTTT.

This clone was found once. The rearrangement uses TRBV4-3 and TRBJ2-7, with D perhaps TRBD1 (6 bases). CDR1 and CDR2 from the germline V gene are LGHNA and YSLEER. The CDR3 length is 15 residues. Trimming took off 0 bases at V and 4 bases at J, with 13 bases between the two ends. The CDR3 DNA reads TGCGCCAGCAGCCAAGAGGCAGGGGCCCTATACGAGCAGTACTTC. Amino acids: CASSQEAGALYEQYF.

The chain couples TRBV7-6 to TRBJ2-3; the D call may be TRBD1 or TRBD2 (6 bases each). CDR3 length: 15 amino acids. Looked up from germline, CDR1 is SGHVS and CDR2 is FNYEAQ. The V end was cut by 1 base, the J end by 4 bases, with 12 bases between. The CDR3 loop is CASSLDPGASDTQYF. CDR3 nucleotides: TGTGCCAGCAGCTTAGATCCGGGGGCTTCAGATACGCAGTATTTT.

This CDR3 reads CASRAGVTSTDTQYF. CDR3 in DNA: TGCGCCAGCAGAGCGGGAGTAACGAGCACAGATACGCAGTATTTT. The chain recombines TRBV5-1 with TRBJ2-3, with 8 bases identical to TRBD2. With V trimmed by 5 bases and J by 0 bases, 5 bases remained unmatched. Germline-derived CDR1 and CDR2 are SGHRS and YFSETQ. The CDR3 has 15 amino acids.

The chain employs TRBV19 and TRBJ2-7; 9 bases align to TRBD2. The V gene's germline CDR1 is LNHDA and CDR2 SQIVND (reference sequence). The CDR3 runs to 15 residues. J lost 1 base, V lost 5 bases, and 6 bases had no gene match. The CDR3 loop reads CASSWGLADSYEQYF. The CDR3 DNA is TGTGCCAGTAGTTGGGGACTAGCTGATTCCTACGAGCAGTACTTC.

The chain combines TRBV28 with TRBJ2-1, with 10 bases matching TRBD2. The CDR3 loop spans 16 amino acids. Germline CDR1 MDHEN, CDR2 SYDVKM. Trimming removed 2 bases from V and 7 bases from J; junction bases left unmatched: 8. The CDR3 DNA follows: TGTGCCAGCAGTTTAAGCAGCGGGGGGGCAGGAAATGAGCAGTTCTTC. Protein sequence: CASSLSSGGAGNEQFF.

The CDR3 DNA reads as TGTGCCAGTAGTATGAGCGGGGGAGCAGATACGCAGTATTTT. Protein: CASSMSGGADTQYF. V gene TRBV19 combines with J gene TRBJ2-3; 8 bases agree with TRBD2. Germline-derived CDR1 and CDR2 are LNHDA and SQIVND (reference sequence). V dropped 3 bases and J dropped 4; count of bases not matched to a gene: 3. This CDR3 comprises 14 residues.